The 17 T cell receptor beta chains below come from one sample, sequenced in a study of T-cell memory formation after mild COVID-19. TCRdb recomputed calls from the 5' RACE reads with MiXCR, one row per CDR3 protein. This table holds about 350,000 distinct CDR3 sequences, approximately 14% found once. Sequencing input: PBMCs or a T cell subset sorted from them (not recorded which). The source is a man aged 18 to 30 who had mild COVID-19 (a few samples of this study predate the infection). Cell type and time point are not known.

The table lists this clonotype with a few counts. The CDR3 nucleotides read TGTGCCAGCAGCTTAGGTTTTAGGGGTATATCTTGGAGGAAGACCCAGTACTTC. Amino acid sequence: CASSLGFRGISWRKTQYF. The chain has TRBV7-2 and TRBJ2-5, with D possibly being TRBD1 or TRBD2 (5 bases each). The CDR3 is made up of 18 amino acids. Trimming left V 1 base short and J 6 bases short, with 24 bases between. The germline CDR1 and CDR2 sequences are SGHTA and FQGNSA.

At least ten counts were recorded for this clonotype. The chain uses TRBV15 and TRBJ2-3, with 8 bases identical to TRBD2. CDR3 size: 16 residues. Germline trimming cut 5 bases from V and 0 bases from J; bases unmatched to any gene: 7. Germline V CDR1 and CDR2: LNHNV, YYDKDF (reference sequence). The CDR3 sequence: CATSGERGTSTDTQYF. In DNA, the CDR3 is TGTGCCACCAGCGGGGAGCGGGGGACAAGCACAGATACGCAGTATTTT.

This chain uses TRBV12-3 or TRBV12-4 with TRBJ2-1, with 8 bases lining up with TRBD2. The V gene end was trimmed by 8 bases and the J gene end by 9 bases; junction bases not matched to a gene: 6. The CDR3 has 12 amino acids. The CDR3 reads CASGSRGGEQFF. The CDR3, as DNA: TGTGCCAGCGGGAGCCGGGGGGGTGAGCAGTTCTTC.

Only a few counts were recorded for this clonotype. The chain joins TRBV19 to TRBJ1-5, with D possibly TRBD1 on 5 matching bases. Germline loops: CDR1 LNHDA, CDR2 SQIVND (reference sequence). This CDR3 contains 13 residues. Trimming pared 7 bases from V and 9 bases from J, leaving 16 bases between. The CDR3 DNA is TGTGCCAGTACCACCGGGACCTCGACGCCCCAGCATTTT. Translation gives CASTTGTSTPQHF.

The V and J genes are TRBV7-8 and TRBJ2-3, with D unclear. Trimming stripped 5 bases from V and 6 bases from J, with 12 bases between. Germline lookup yields CDR1 SGHVS and CDR2 FQNEAQ. The CDR3 runs to 13 residues. The CDR3 DNA follows: TGTGCCAGCAGCCCAGAAGGTCGGGATACGCAGTATTTT. Residues: CASSPEGRDTQYF.

This clonotype was recorded a few times. This chain joins TRBV5-1 and TRBJ2-4; no firm D call. The CDR3 has 11 residues. V dropped 2 bases and J dropped 3 bases, with 0 bases sitting between them. Germline lookup yields CDR1 SGHRS and CDR2 YFSETQ. The CDR3 nucleotides read TGCGCCAGCAGCTTCAAAAACATTCAGTACTTC. It translates to CASSFKNIQYF.

In its sample, this clonotype was seen a few times. The chain links TRBV12-3 or TRBV12-4 to TRBJ1-1, with TRBD1 as a possible D gene (5 bases). V lost 4 bases and J lost 12, with 9 bases in between. CDR3 length: 10 residues. As DNA, the CDR3 is TGTGCCAGCAGTTGGGGCAACCCTTTCTTT. It codes for CASSWGNPFF.

The rearrangement links TRBV12-3 or TRBV12-4 to TRBJ1-2; D gene ambiguous. This CDR3 region has 14 residues. The ends were cut back, 6 bases at V and 4 bases at J, with 15 bases in the middle. CDR3 protein: CASRSGLEGYGYTF. DNA of the CDR3: TGTGCCAGCAGATCCGGGCTAGAGGGCTATGGCTACACCTTC.

This clonotype was observed many times. The chain employs TRBV24-1 and TRBJ2-7; D not certain. CDR3 size: 11 residues. The germline gives CDR1 KGHDR, CDR2 SFDVKD. V shed 6 bases and J shed 5 bases, with 7 bases lying between them. CDR3 residues: CATSMHDEQYV. CDR3 DNA: TGTGCCACCAGTATGCACGACGAGCAGTACGTC.

In its sample, this clonotype was seen once. This chain joins TRBV12-3 or TRBV12-4 and TRBJ1-2; D is perhaps TRBD1 (6 bases). The CDR3 runs to 15 residues. Trimming stripped 1 base from V and 3 bases from J, with 12 bases between. Here the CDR3 reads CASSLGQGSHYGYTF. CDR3 sequence (DNA): TGTGCCAGCAGTTTAGGGCAGGGGAGCCACTATGGCTACACCTTC.

This clonotype has ten or more counts. V is TRBV10-3 and J is TRBJ2-7; D gene uncertain. Per the germline V gene, CDR1 is ENHRY and CDR2 is SYGVKD. The CDR3 spans 12 residues. With 0 bases removed from V and 4 bases from J, the gap between germline ends came to 4 bases. The DNA of the CDR3 is TGTGCCATCAGTGAGTCTAGATACGAGCAGTACGTC. This translates into CAISESRYEQYV.

The chain carries TRBV20-1 and TRBJ1-1; D might be TRBD1 (6 bases). Trimming took off 0 bases at V and 6 bases at J, with 14 bases between the two ends. Looked up from germline, CDR1 is DFQATT and CDR2 is SNEGSKA (reference sequence). The CDR3 runs to 14 residues. The CDR3 DNA reads TGCAGTGCTAGAGAGGCCAGGGGAGTCGCTGAAGCTTTCTTT. It is translated as CSAREARGVAEAFF.

This clonotype turned up a few times. The chain has TRBV6-6 and TRBJ1-5; D perhaps matches TRBD1 (5 bases). Germline CDR1 reads MNHNY; CDR2 reads SVGAGI (reference sequence). Trimming took 2 bases from V and 3 from J, leaving 8 bases between them. CDR3 length: 14 residues. The DNA of the CDR3 is TGTGCCAGCAGTTACGGGGGAATCAATCAGCCCCAGCATTTT. Protein sequence: CASSYGGINQPQHF.

This clonotype was seen many times. One end of the junction varies from germline; a read error may be responsible. The chain is built from TRBV19 and TRBJ1-5; the D gene is possibly TRBD1 (6 bases). Germline CDR1 reads LNHDA; CDR2 reads SQIVND (reference sequence). This CDR3 has 13 amino acids. The DNA of the CDR3 is TGTGCCAGTAGTACGACCCGGACAGATCCCCCGCATTTT. Translating gives CASSTTRTDPPHF.

This clonotype was observed many times. The V call is TRBV6-5, the J call TRBJ1-2; TRBD1 agrees at 7 bases. Germline CDR1 and CDR2: MNHEY and SVGAGI. The CDR3 has 17 residues. Trimming removed 0 bases from V and 3 bases from J; junction bases left unmatched: 10. The CDR3 loop reads CASSYSIGSQGDYGYTF. For the CDR3, the DNA is TGTGCCAGCAGTTACTCGATAGGTTCCCAGGGGGACTATGGCTACACCTTC.

This clonotype was seen a few times. Here the CDR3 reads CASSLFGTGNTEAFF. The CDR3 coding sequence is TGTGCCAGCAGTTTATTTGGGACAGGAAACACTGAAGCTTTCTTT. The chain uses TRBV27 and TRBJ1-1, with 8 bases lining up with TRBD1. The CDR3 totals 15 residues. Germline lookup yields CDR1 MNHEY and CDR2 SMNVEV (reference sequence). Germline trimming cut 1 base from V and 2 bases from J; bases unmatched to any gene: 3.

This clonotype was picked up a small number of times. The chain links TRBV27 to TRBJ1-1, with a possible D match to TRBD1 (6 bases). In germline, CDR1 is MNHEY, CDR2 SMNVEV (reference sequence). The CDR3 runs to 15 residues. With 5 bases removed from V and 1 base from J, the gap between germline ends came to 14 bases. In nucleotides, the CDR3 is TGTGCCAGCAGTCGGGGGGGCGCGGGGAACACTGAAGCTTTCTTT. Encoded protein: CASSRGGAGNTEAFF.